This TCR beta chain was captured by sequencing in a study of identifying expanded T cells in peripheral blood. General study points: Technical replicates showed roughly 1.2 changed clones; approximately 2 weeks around 15; four weeks 19.

The germline gives CDR1 SQVTM, CDR2 ANQGSEA. The CDR3 consists of 12 residues. With 7 bases clipped from V and 1 base from J, the junction kept 2 bases outside the gene matches. Measured with immunoSEQ multiplex PCR; TCRdb has only the in-frame clones, and not every one. The sample yields about 85,000 clones, about 89% seen once. During the collection period, no donor immune events like infections were recorded. Comment on this clone: Its specificity is unknown.

Sequenced: blood. The chain is built from TRBV29-1 and TRBJ2-5; TRBD1 agrees at 8 bases. This clonotype was obtained from a person aged 18 to 70 in good health. CDR3 DNA: TGCAGCGCAGGACAGGGCCAAGAGACCCAGTACTTC. Translated: CSAGQGQETQYF.